These T cell receptor beta chains were read from a single sample in a study of blood T cell repertoires in COVID-19. Assay used: immunoSEQ multiplex PCR; TCRdb lists only in-frame clones, some missing. The sample yields 130,000 or so clones, roughly 81% seen once. Specimen: peripheral blood. These receptors were collected from a human donor in a cohort sampled during active COVID-19. CDR3s include the opening cysteine and the closing phenylalanine or tryptophan. A D gene is named only where the DNA matches it firmly. Size is omitted from some rows. Given values are once, few, many or a class for expanded clones.

14	TRBV2	TRBJ1-4	NA	NA	TGTGCCAGCAGTCCTGACATGCCTAATGAAAAACTGTTTTTT	CASSPDMPNEKLFF
14	TRBV19	TRBJ2-4	NA	once	TGTGCCAGTAGTTCCTCTAGGGGTCAAAACATTCAGTACTTC	CASSSSRGQNIQYF
18	TRBV25-1	TRBJ2-3	TRBD2	NA	TGTGCCAGCAGTGAATTCAGGACTAGCGGGGTGATCACAGATACGCAGTATTTT	CASSEFRTSGVITDTQYF
14	TRBV19	TRBJ1-2	NA	NA	TGTGCCAGTAGTATAGGACAGCCTAACTATGGCTACACCTTC	CASSIGQPNYGYTF
15	TRBV6-6	TRBJ1-1	TRBD1	NA	TGTGCCAGCAGCCCCCGAGACAGGGCCGACACTGAAGCTTTCTTT	CASSPRDRADTEAFF
14	TRBV12-2	TRBJ2-7	NA	NA	TGTGCAAGTCCGTACGGACAGCCCATCTACGAGCAGTACTTC	CASPYGQPIYEQYF
14	TRBV5-1	TRBJ2-1	TRBD2	once	TGCGCCAGCAGCTTGACGGCGGGGGTCAATGAGCAGTTCTTC	CASSLTAGVNEQFF
14	TRBV6-5	TRBJ1-1	NA	NA	TGTGCCAGCAGGCAGGCTCCGGTGAACACTGAAGCTTTCTTT	CASRQAPVNTEAFF
13	TRBV7-2	TRBJ2-3	NA	NA	TGTGCCAAACGGACATCTAGCACAGATACGCAGTATTTT	CAKRTSSTDTQYF
14	TRBV27	TRBJ2-6	NA	NA	TGTGCCAGCAGGGAGTTAGCTGGGGCCAACGTCCTGACTTTC	CASRELAGANVLTF
15	TRBV12-5	TRBJ1-5	NA	NA	TGTGCTAGTGGTTTGAACGCTGGGGGCCACCAGCCCCAGCATTTT	CASGLNAGGHQPQHF
14	TRBV18	TRBJ2-7	TRBD2	few	TGTGCCAGCTCACTAGCGGGGGGGGCCTACGAGCAGTACTTC	CASSLAGGAYEQYF
14	TRBV5-5	TRBJ1-1	TRBD1	NA	TGTGCCAGCAGCCCGAAGGGGGCTGGAAGTGAAGCTTTCTTT	CASSPKGAGSEAFF
12	TRBV12-3/TRBV12-4	TRBJ1-6	TRBD1	once	TGTGCCAGCAGTTCCGGACAGGGGCCCCTCCACTTT	CASSSGQGPLHF
14	TRBV11-2	TRBJ2-3	TRBD2	NA	TGTGCCAGCAGCTCTAGCGGGGGCTCAGATACGCAGTATTTT	CASSSSGGSDTQYF
18	TRBV5-4	TRBJ2-6	TRBD1	NA	TGTGCCAGCAGCTTGCGTCGGGACAGCTACTCTGGGGCCAACGTCCTGACTTTC	CASSLRRDSYSGANVLTF
16	TRBV2	TRBJ1-6	NA	NA	TGTGCCAGCAGTGAAGCGCTCCCGGACAGCAATTCACCCCTCCACTTT	CASSEALPDSNSPLHF
15	TRBV3-1/TRBV3-2	TRBJ2-7	TRBD2	NA	TGTGCCAGCAGCGAATCTAGCGGGGTTTCCTACGAGCAGTACTTC	CASSESSGVSYEQYF
18	TRBV1	TRBJ1-1	NA	NA	TGCACCAGCAGCCAAGAGGATCCGGGACAGGGGACCACGGCTGAAGCTTTCTTT	CTSSQEDPGQGTTAEAFF
18	TRBV5-5	TRBJ1-4	NA	NA	TGTGCCAGCAGCTTGATCTGGGGCGGGGTTGCAACTAATGAAAAACTGTTTTTT	CASSLIWGGVATNEKLFF
13	TRBV9	TRBJ2-7	NA	many	TGTGCCAGCAGCGCGGACCCCGGGGACGAGCAGTACTTC	CASSADPGDEQYF
11	TRBV20-1	TRBJ2-5	NA	NA	TGCAGTGCTAGCCCCGGAGAGACCCAGTACTTC	CSASPGETQYF
14	TRBV6-5	TRBJ2-7	TRBD1	NA	TGTGCCAGCAGTTCCCGGGACAGGACCTCCGAGCAGTACTTC	CASSSRDRTSEQYF
15	TRBV6-5	TRBJ2-2	NA	many	TGTGCCAGCAGTCTGGCAGGGGCACTCACCGGGGAGCTGTTTTTT	CASSLAGALTGELFF
16	TRBV7-7	TRBJ2-2	TRBD2	few	TGTGCCAGCAGCTTAAGCGGGGGGGCCAGTGCCGGGGAGCTGTTTTTT	CASSLSGGASAGELFF
13	TRBV19	TRBJ2-2	NA	NA	TGTGCCAGTAGGCTCAGGGTCCCCGGGGAGCTGTTTTTT	CASRLRVPGELFF
16	TRBV24-1	TRBJ2-2	TRBD1	once	TGTGCCACCAGTGACTCGGGACAGGGGCTTGCCGGGGAGCTGTTTTTT	CATSDSGQGLAGELFF
15	TRBV4-1	TRBJ2-7	TRBD1	NA	TGCGCCAGCAGCCAAGATGGGACAGCGTCCTACGAGCAGTACTTC	CASSQDGTASYEQYF
13	TRBV3-1/TRBV3-2	TRBJ2-5	NA	NA	TGTGCCAGCAGCCCCCTCAGTTGGGAGACCCAGTACTTC	CASSPLSWETQYF
13	TRBV24-1	TRBJ2-3	NA	NA	TGTGCCACCAGTGATCCTAGCACAGATACGCAGTATTTT	CATSDPSTDTQYF
18	TRBV4-2	TRBJ2-1	TRBD2	NA	TGTGCCAGCAGCCAAGATATCAGTGGCGGGGGGTCCTACAATGAGCAGTTCTTC	CASSQDISGGGSYNEQFF
12	TRBV12-5	TRBJ2-2	NA	NA	TGTGCTAGTGGCCGAGACTCCGGGGAGCTGTTTTTT	CASGRDSGELFF
15	TRBV13	TRBJ2-1	TRBD2	NA	TGTGCCAGCAGCTTAGGGCTAGCGGCTTACAATGAGCAGTTCTTC	CASSLGLAAYNEQFF
14	TRBV12-5	TRBJ2-1	NA	NA	TGTGCTAGCCTCGGGGGAAGCTCCTACAATGAGCAGTTCTTC	CASLGGSSYNEQFF
16	TRBV19	TRBJ1-3	NA	NA	TGTGCCAGTATTGTTAGACACTCGAGCTCTGGAAACACCATATATTTT	CASIVRHSSSGNTIYF
13	TRBV2	TRBJ1-6	NA	NA	TGTGCCAGCTCGGACACGCCCAAATCGACCCTCCACTTT	CASSDTPKSTLHF
14	TRBV6-5	TRBJ1-1	NA	NA	TGTGCCAGCAGTTACCGGACTATGGGCACTGAAGCTTTCTTT	CASSYRTMGTEAFF
18	TRBV9	TRBJ2-5	NA	few	TGTGCCAGCAGCTCAGACTACGGGGGGCGAGTGTATGGAGAGACCCAGTACTTC	CASSSDYGGRVYGETQYF
14	TRBV5-1	TRBJ2-7	NA	once	TGCGCCAGCACCGCGGGAACAGGAGGGGGCGAGCAGTACTTC	CASTAGTGGGEQYF
16	TRBV7-8	TRBJ1-6	NA	once	TGTGCCAGCAGCTCGTCCACGAGCTCCTATAATTCACCCCTCCACTTT	CASSSSTSSYNSPLHF
11	TRBV20-1	TRBJ1-2	NA	NA	TGCAGTGCTAGGCAGGGTTATGGCTACACCTTC	CSARQGYGYTF
15	TRBV15	TRBJ2-1	NA	NA	TGTGCCACCAGCAGAGAATCAGGGTCCCACAATGAGCAGTTCTTC	CATSRESGSHNEQFF
16	TRBV10-3	TRBJ1-5	TRBD1	NA	TGTGCCATCAGTGAGTCAGGACAGGGGGCCGGTCAGCCCCAGCATTTT	CAISESGQGAGQPQHF
19	TRBV5-1	TRBJ2-6	TRBD1	NA	TGCGCCAGCAGCTTTTTTCAGGGACAGGGAAATCCTGGGGCCAACGTCCTGACTTTC	CASSFFQGQGNPGANVLTF
12	TRBV2	TRBJ2-1	NA	NA	TGTGCCAGCAGTCCAGGGTTGGGTGAGCAGTTCTTC	CASSPGLGEQFF
17	TRBV7-8	TRBJ1-6	TRBD1	few	TGTGCCAGCAGCTTAGCCACCGGACAGGGCGATAATTCACCCCTCCACTTT	CASSLATGQGDNSPLHF